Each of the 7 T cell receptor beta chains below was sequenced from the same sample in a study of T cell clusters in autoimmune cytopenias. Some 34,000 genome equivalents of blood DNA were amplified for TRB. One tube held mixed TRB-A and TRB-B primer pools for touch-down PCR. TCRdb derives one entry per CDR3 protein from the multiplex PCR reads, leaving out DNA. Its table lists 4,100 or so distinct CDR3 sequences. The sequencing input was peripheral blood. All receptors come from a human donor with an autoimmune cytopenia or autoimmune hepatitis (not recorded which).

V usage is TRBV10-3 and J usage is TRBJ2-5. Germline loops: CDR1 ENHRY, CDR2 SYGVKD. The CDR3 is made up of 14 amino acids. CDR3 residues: CAISAGSVGETQYF.

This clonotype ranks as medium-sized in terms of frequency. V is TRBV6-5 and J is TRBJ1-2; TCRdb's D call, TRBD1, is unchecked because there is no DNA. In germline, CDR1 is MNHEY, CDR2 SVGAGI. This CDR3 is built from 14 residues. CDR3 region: CASSSLDRGRGYTF.

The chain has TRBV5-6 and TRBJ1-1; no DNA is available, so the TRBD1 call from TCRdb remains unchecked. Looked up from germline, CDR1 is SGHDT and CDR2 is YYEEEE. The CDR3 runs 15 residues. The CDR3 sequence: CASSPRTGGHTEAFF. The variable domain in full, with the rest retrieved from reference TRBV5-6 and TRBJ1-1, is DAGVTQSPTHLIKTRGQQVTLRCSPKSGHDTVSWYQQALGQGPQFIFQYYEEEERQRGNFPDRFSGHQFPNYSSELNVNALLLGDSALYLCASSPRTGGHTEAFFGQGTRLTVV.

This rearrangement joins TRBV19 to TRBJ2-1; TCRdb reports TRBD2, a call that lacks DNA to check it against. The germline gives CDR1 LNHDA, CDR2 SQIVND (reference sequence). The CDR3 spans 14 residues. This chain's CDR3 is CASSMGLAASGQFF.

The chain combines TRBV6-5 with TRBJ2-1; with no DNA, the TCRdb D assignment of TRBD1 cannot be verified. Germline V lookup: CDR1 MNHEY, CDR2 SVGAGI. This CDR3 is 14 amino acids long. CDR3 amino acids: CASGKDRGVDKQFF.

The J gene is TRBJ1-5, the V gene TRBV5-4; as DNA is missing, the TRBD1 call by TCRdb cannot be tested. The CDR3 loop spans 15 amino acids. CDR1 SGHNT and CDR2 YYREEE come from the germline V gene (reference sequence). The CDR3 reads CASRLGGQYNQPQHF.

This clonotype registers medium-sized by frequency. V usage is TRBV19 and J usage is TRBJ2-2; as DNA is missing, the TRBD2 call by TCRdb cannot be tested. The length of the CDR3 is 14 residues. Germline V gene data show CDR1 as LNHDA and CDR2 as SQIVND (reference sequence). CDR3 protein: CASSRDLRAGELFF.